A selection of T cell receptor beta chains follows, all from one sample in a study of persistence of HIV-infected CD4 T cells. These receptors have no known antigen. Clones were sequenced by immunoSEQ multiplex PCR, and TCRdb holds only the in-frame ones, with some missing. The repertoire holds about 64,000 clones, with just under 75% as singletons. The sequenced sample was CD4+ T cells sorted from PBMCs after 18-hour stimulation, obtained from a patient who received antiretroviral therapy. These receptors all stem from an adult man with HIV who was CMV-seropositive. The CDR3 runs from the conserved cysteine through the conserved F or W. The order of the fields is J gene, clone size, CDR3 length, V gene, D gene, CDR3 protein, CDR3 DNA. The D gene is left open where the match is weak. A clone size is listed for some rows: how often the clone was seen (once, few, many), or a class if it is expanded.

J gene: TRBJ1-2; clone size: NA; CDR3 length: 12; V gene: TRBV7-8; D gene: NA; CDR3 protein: CASSLQREGYTF; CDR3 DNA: TGTGCCAGCAGCTTGCAGAGGGAGGGCTACACCTTC
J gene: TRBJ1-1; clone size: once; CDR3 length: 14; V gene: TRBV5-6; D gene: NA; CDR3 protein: CASSWGGLNTEAFF; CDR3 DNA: TGTGCCAGCAGCTGGGGAGGGTTGAACACTGAAGCTTTCTTT
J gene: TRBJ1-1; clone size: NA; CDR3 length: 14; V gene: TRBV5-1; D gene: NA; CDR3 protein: CASSPTTGNTEAFF; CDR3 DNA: TGCGCCAGCAGCCCAACGACAGGGAACACTGAAGCTTTCTTT
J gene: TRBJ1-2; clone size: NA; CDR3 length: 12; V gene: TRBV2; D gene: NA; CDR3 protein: CASIGGSYGYTF; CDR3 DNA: TGTGCCAGCATCGGGGGTTCCTATGGCTACACCTTC
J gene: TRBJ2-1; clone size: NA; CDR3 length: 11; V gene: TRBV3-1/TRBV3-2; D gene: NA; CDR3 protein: CASRGTNEQFF; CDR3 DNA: TGTGCCAGCAGGGGTACCAATGAGCAGTTCTTC
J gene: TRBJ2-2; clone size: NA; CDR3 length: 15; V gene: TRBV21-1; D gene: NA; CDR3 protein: CASSVSQFNTGELFF; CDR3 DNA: TGTGCCAGCAGCGTTTCCCAGTTTAACACCGGGGAGCTGTTTTTT
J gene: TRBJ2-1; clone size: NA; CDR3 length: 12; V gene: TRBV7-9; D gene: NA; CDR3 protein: CASVGAYNEQFF; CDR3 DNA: TGTGCCAGCGTGGGGGCGTACAATGAGCAGTTCTTC
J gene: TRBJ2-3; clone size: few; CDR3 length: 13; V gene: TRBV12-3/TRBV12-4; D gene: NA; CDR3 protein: CASSLVEAPTQYF; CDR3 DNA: TGTGCCAGCAGTTTAGTGGAAGCACCCACGCAGTATTTT
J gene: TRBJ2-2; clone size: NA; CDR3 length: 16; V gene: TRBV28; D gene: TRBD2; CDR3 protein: CASRDSGGQVTGELFF; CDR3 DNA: TGTGCCAGCAGGGATAGCGGGGGCCAAGTTACCGGGGAGCTGTTTTTT
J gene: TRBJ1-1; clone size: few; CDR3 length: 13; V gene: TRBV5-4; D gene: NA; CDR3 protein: CASSLPMNTEAFF; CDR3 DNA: TGTGCCAGCAGCTTGCCGATGAACACTGAAGCTTTCTTT
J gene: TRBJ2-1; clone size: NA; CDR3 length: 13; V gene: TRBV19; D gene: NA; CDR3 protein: CASSHPTYNEQFF; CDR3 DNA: TGTGCCAGTAGCCACCCTACCTACAATGAGCAGTTCTTC
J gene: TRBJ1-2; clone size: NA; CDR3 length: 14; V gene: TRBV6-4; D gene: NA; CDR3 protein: CASSPSTANYGYTF; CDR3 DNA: TGTGCCAGCAGTCCATCGACAGCAAACTATGGCTACACCTTC
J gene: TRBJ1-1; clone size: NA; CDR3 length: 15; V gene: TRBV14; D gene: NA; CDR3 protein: CASSQEQGFGTEAFF; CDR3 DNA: TGTGCCAGCAGCCAAGAGCAAGGGTTTGGGACTGAAGCTTTCTTT
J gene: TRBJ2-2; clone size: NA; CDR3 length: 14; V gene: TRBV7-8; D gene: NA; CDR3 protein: CASSLGGGTGELFF; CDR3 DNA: TGTGCCAGCAGCTTAGGAGGCGGGACCGGGGAGCTGTTTTTT
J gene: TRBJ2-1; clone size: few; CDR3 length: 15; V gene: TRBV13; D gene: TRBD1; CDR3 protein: CASSGNRGSYNEQFF; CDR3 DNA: TGTGCCAGCAGCGGCAACAGGGGCTCCTACAATGAGCAGTTCTTC
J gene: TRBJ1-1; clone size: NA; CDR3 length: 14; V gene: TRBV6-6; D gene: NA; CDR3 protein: CASSYVGMNTEAFF; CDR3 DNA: TGTGCCAGCAGTTACGTGGGGATGAACACTGAAGCTTTCTTT
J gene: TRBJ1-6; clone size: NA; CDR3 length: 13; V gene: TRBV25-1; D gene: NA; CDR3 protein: CASSGAGGSPLHF; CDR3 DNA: TGTGCCAGCAGTGGGGCTGGGGGTTCACCCCTCCACTTT
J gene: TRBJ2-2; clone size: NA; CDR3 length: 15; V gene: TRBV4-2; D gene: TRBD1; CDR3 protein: CASRGQGGQAGELFF; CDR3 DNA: TGTGCCAGCAGAGGACAGGGCGGCCAGGCCGGGGAGCTGTTTTTT
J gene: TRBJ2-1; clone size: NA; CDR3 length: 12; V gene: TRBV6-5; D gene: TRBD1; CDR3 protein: CASSIQGQEQFF; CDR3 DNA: TGTGCCAGCAGTATACAGGGGCAGGAGCAGTTCTTC
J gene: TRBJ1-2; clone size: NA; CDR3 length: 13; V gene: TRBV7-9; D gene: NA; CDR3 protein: CASSLDREDGYTF; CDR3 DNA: TGTGCCAGCAGCTTAGACAGGGAGGATGGCTACACCTTC
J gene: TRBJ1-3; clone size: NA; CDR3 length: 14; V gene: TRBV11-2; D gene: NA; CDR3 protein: CASSPVRLGNTIYF; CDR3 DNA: TGTGCCAGCAGCCCAGTAAGGTTAGGAAACACCATATATTTT
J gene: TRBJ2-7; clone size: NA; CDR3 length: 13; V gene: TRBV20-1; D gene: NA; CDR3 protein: CSASRAVSYEQYF; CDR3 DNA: TGCAGTGCTAGTCGGGCCGTCTCCTACGAGCAGTACTTC
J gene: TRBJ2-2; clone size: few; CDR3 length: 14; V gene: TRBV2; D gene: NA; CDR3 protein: CASSQGMFTGELFF; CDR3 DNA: TGTGCCAGCAGTCAGGGGATGTTCACCGGGGAGCTGTTTTTT
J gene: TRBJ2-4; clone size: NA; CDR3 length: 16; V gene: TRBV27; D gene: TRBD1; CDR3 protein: CASSPGTGLGKNIQYF; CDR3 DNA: TGTGCCAGCAGTCCGGGGACAGGGTTGGGAAAAAACATTCAGTACTTC
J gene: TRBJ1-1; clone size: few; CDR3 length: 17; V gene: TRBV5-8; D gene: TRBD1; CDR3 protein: CASSRFMSGGEDTEAFF; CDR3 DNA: TGTGCCAGCAGCCGGTTTATGTCAGGGGGCGAGGACACTGAAGCTTTCTTT
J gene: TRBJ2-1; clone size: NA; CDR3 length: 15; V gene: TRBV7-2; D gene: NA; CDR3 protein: CASSLDGGPYNEQFF; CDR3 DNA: TGTGCCAGCAGCTTAGACGGGGGGCCTTACAATGAGCAGTTCTTC
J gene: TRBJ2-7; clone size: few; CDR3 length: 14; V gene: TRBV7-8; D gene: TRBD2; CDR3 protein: CASSLARGEYEQYF; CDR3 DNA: TGTGCCAGCAGCTTAGCGCGGGGGGAGTACGAGCAGTACTTC
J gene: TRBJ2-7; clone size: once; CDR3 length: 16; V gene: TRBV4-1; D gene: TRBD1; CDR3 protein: CASSHPGQGTPYEQYF; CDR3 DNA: TGCGCCAGCAGCCATCCAGGACAGGGGACCCCCTACGAGCAGTACTTC
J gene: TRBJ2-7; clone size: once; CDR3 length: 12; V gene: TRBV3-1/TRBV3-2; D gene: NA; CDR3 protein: CASSQQGYEQYF; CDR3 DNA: TGTGCCAGCAGCCAACAGGGCTACGAGCAGTACTTC
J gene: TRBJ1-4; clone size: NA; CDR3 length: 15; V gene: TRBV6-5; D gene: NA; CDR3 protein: CATKGQGGRNEKLFF; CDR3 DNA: TGTGCCACCAAGGGGCAGGGAGGGAGAAATGAAAAACTGTTTTTT
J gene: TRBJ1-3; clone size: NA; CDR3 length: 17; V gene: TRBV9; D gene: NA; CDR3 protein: CASSVGARGDSGNTIYF; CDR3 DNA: TGTGCCAGCAGCGTGGGGGCGAGGGGGGACTCTGGAAACACCATATATTTT